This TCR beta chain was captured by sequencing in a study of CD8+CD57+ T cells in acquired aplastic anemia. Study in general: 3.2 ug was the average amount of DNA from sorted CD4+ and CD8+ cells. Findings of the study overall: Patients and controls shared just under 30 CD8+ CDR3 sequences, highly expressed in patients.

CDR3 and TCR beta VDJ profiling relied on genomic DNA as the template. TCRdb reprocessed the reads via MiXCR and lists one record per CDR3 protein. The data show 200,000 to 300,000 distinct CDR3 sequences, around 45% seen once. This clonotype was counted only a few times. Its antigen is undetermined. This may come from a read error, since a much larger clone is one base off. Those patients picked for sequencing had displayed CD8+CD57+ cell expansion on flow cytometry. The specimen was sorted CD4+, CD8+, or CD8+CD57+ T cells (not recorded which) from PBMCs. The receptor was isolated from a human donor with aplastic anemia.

CDR3 protein: CSADDPTGQGYGYTF. The CDR3 region has the DNA TGCAGTGCAGACGATCCTACGGGACAGGGCTATGGCTACACCTTC. The rearrangement joins TRBV20-1 to TRBJ1-2; 9 nucleotides line up with TRBD1. V lost 6 bases to trimming and J lost 4 bases; unmatched junction nucleotides: 12. The germline V gene has CDR1 DFQATT and CDR2 SNEGSKA (reference sequence). The CDR3 length is 15 residues.